Sequencing of this T cell receptor (beta chain) was carried out in a study of blood T cell repertoires in COVID-19. Turning to the study itself: Some COVID-19 samples were acute and others convalescent; all came from the United States, Italy and Spain. PBMCs, B-cell-depleted T cells, or T cells provided the cDNA or gDNA that made up the material.

Per the original data handling: Estimation of nucleated cell counts was performed using reference gene primer amplification. Assay: immunoSEQ multiplex PCR; the TCRdb copy retains only in-frame clones and omits some. The DNA was the basis for D and trimming; V, J and clone size are from that table. In the table there are some 98,000 clones, around 82% of which are singletons. The CDR3 runs 14 residues. CDR1 and CDR2 (germline): LNHNV, YYDKDF (reference sequence). Germline trimming cut 9 bases from V and 6 bases from J; bases unmatched to any gene: 11. The clonotype originates from a man aged 70-80 years with active or convalescent COVID-19. This rearrangement joins TRBV15 to TRBJ2-3; TRBD2 matches at 8 bases. The sample consisted of peripheral blood. The DNA for the CDR3 is TGTGCCACGAAAGGGGGACTAGTCACGGATACGCAGTATTTT. It specifies CATKGGLVTDTQYF. The whole variable domain, filled in from reference TRBV15 and TRBJ2-3, reads DAMVIQNPRYQVTQFGKPVTLSCSQTLNHNVMYWYQQKSSQAPKLLFHYYDKDFNNEADTPDNFQSRRPNTSFCFLDIRSPGLGDTAMYLCATKGGLVTDTQYFGPGTRLTVL.